Each of the 30 T cell receptor beta chains below was sequenced from the same sample in a study of radiotherapy plus CTLA-4 blockade in lung cancer (dated by TCRdb to the late 2010s). Preparation of the library involved the immunoSEQ multiplex PCR assay. Sourced from immuneACCESS, this table was stored by TCRdb with only in-frame sequences that have V and J called. A share of the clones is absent; for the studies checked, an unresolved V gene accounts for under half, and the remainder has no known explanation. In all, the sample holds 81,000 or so clones, and more than 60% of those were seen once. The top ten hold 22% of the sample. The material was peripheral blood, obtained from a patient treated with radiotherapy plus ipilimumab. The receptors shown here come from a human donor with non-small cell lung cancer whose response to radiotherapy plus ipilimumab could not be evaluated. Some clones in this sample may be carry-over from other donors' samples.

The V gene is TRBV21-1, the J gene TRBJ1-2; the table's D call of TRBD1 was not tested on the DNA. TRBV21-1 corresponds to a pseudogene. This CDR3 has 20 amino acids. The CDR3 DNA reads as TGTGCCAGCAGCAAAGGCGAATCGACAGGAACATCACAGGCTAACTATGGCTACACCTTC. Protein product: CASSKGESTGTSQANYGYTF.

The J gene is TRBJ2-1, the V gene TRBV11-2, with D perhaps matching TRBD2 (6 bases). This CDR3 has 15 residues. The V gene lost 5 bases and the J gene lost 7 bases, with 18 bases spanning the gap. Looked up from germline, CDR1 is SGHAT and CDR2 is FQNNGV. Here the CDR3 DNA reads TGTGCCAGCAGCCCGCCCAGCCGGAGGGGAAATGAGCAGTTCTTC. Translated, it gives CASSPPSRRGNEQFF.

The genes are TRBV6-5 and TRBJ2-7; 8 bases match TRBD1. In germline, CDR1 is MNHEY, CDR2 SVGAGI. CDR3 length: 15 residues. V shed 1 base and J 2 bases; nucleotides not matched to a gene: 4. CDR3 sequence (DNA): TGTGCCAGCAGTTACTTGTTGGACAGGGCCTACGAGCAGTACTTC. The encoded protein is CASSYLLDRAYEQYF.

The chain links TRBV9 to TRBJ2-2; D might be TRBD1 (5 bases). Germline CDR1 is SGDLS and CDR2 is YYNGEE. Between the trimmed V and J ends, which lost 0 bases and 4 bases, there was a span of 7 bases. The CDR3 covers 14 residues. CDR3 in amino acids: CASSVGGATGELFF. The CDR3 DNA follows: TGTGCCAGCAGCGTAGGGGGCGCCACCGGGGAGCTGTTTTTT.

The table lists this clone with a few counts. The chain is built from TRBV29-1 and TRBJ1-5; maybe TRBD1 (5 bases). The V gene's germline CDR1 is SQVTM and CDR2 ANQGSEA. V was clipped by 7 bases and J by 3 bases, with 19 bases between them. This CDR3 has 15 residues. The CDR3 sequence is CSAWGLQAVNQPQHF. CDR3 nucleotides: TGCAGCGCATGGGGCCTACAGGCGGTCAATCAGCCCCAGCATTTT.

The chain joins TRBV18 to TRBJ2-5, with TRBD2 identical over 13 bases. With 4 bases clipped from V and 0 bases from J, the junction kept 2 bases outside the gene matches. Germline assignment: CDR1 KGHSH and CDR2 LQKENI. The CDR3 has 16 amino acids. CDR3 sequence (DNA): TGTGCCAGCTCACAGACTAGCGGGGGGTACCAAGAGACCCAGTACTTC. This translates into CASSQTSGGYQETQYF.

The chain is built from TRBV9 and TRBJ2-5, with 12 bases aligning to TRBD2. TRBJ2-7 matches the DNA end more closely, so the J call is doubtful. The germline V gene encodes CDR1 SGDLS and CDR2 YYNGEE. The CDR3 is made up of 16 amino acids. The CDR3 DNA follows: TGTGCCAGCAGCGTTAGGCTAGCGGGGGGGCCGGACGAGCAGTACTTC. Amino acids: CASSVRLAGGPDEQYF.

The V gene is TRBV9, the J gene TRBJ2-3, with 7 bases lining up with TRBD1. V dropped 4 bases and J dropped 4; count of bases not matched to a gene: 6. Germline-derived CDR1 and CDR2 are SGDLS and YYNGEE. This CDR3 has 14 amino acids. Here the CDR3 DNA reads TGTGCCAGCAGCCCAACAGGGGTGGCAGATACGCAGTATTTT. It yields the protein CASSPTGVADTQYF.

J is TRBJ1-4 and V is TRBV30, with 9 nucleotides matching TRBD1. V shed 4 bases, J shed 8 bases, and the junction held 11 bases outside the gene matches. CDR1 GTSNPN and CDR2 SVGIG come from the germline V gene (reference sequence). The CDR3 consists of 15 residues. The CDR3 coding sequence is TGTGCCTGGACCATATTCGGGACAGGGAACGAAAAACTGTTTTTT. It encodes CAWTIFGTGNEKLFF. Full variable domain (missing parts from reference TRBV30 and TRBJ1-4): SQTIHQWPATLVQPVGSPLSLECTVEGTSNPNLYWYRQAAGRGLQLLFYSVGIGQISSEVPQNLSASRPQDRQFILSSKKLLLSDSGFYLCAWTIFGTGNEKLFFGSGTQLSVL.

The V call is TRBV5-4, the J call TRBJ1-2; no definite D call. This CDR3 comprises 13 residues. V was shortened by 5 bases and J by 7 bases, with 15 bases between the two germline ends. The germline V gene has CDR1 SGHNT and CDR2 YYREEE (reference sequence). CDR3: CASSQYTRGGYTF. CDR3 DNA sequence: TGTGCCAGCAGTCAGTACACACGGGGTGGCTACACCTTC.

J is TRBJ1-6 and V is TRBV7-2; D not certain. CDR1 and CDR2 (germline): SGHTA, FQGNSA. The CDR3 runs 14 residues. The V end was cut by 3 bases, the J end by 8 bases, with 11 bases between. The CDR3 DNA reads as TGTGCCAGCAGCTTCCGAGGAAGTGATTCACCCCTCCACTTT. Its protein is CASSFRGSDSPLHF.

This sequence joins TRBV18 and TRBJ1-5; 7 nucleotides agree with TRBD1. In germline, CDR1 is KGHSH, CDR2 LQKENI. After removal of 3 bases from V and 6 bases from J, the junction contained 5 bases not matched to a gene. The CDR3 has 14 amino acids. The CDR3 protein is CASSPIPGGQPQHF. The CDR3 bases are TGTGCCAGCTCACCGATCCCAGGGGGTCAGCCCCAGCATTTT.

This clone appeared once. The V and J genes are TRBV11-2 and TRBJ2-7; 8 nucleotides line up with TRBD1. With V trimmed by 1 base and J by 0 bases, 8 bases remained unmatched. The CDR3 spans 17 residues. Germline loops: CDR1 SGHAT, CDR2 FQNNGV. The DNA for the CDR3 is TGTGCCAGCAGCTTAGGAGGACAGGGTGTCGGCTCCTACGAGCAGTACTTC. Its protein is CASSLGGQGVGSYEQYF.

The chain employs TRBV5-8 and TRBJ1-4, with D perhaps matching TRBD1 (6 bases). In germline, CDR1 is SGHTS, CDR2 YDEGEE. V lost 4 bases and J lost 11, with 15 bases in between. The CDR3 length is 13 residues. CDR3 protein: CASSQNNRVKLFF. In DNA, the CDR3 is TGTGCCAGCAGCCAAAATAACAGGGTCAAACTGTTTTTT.

The V call is TRBV18, the J call TRBJ1-1; 7 positions agree with TRBD1. The CDR3 is 15 amino acids. Germline V gene sequence: CDR1 KGHSH, CDR2 LQKENI. The trim removed 3 bases at V and 3 bases at J, leaving 7 bases unmatched. The CDR3 DNA follows: TGTGCCAGCTCACCCCGACAGGGCGGGGACACTGAAGCTTTCTTT. As protein: CASSPRQGGDTEAFF. The full variable domain, its missing parts supplied by reference TRBV18 and TRBJ1-1, is NAGVMQNPRHLVRRRGQEARLRCSPMKGHSHVYWYRQLPEEGLKFMVYLQKENIIDESGMPKERFSAEFPKEGPSILRIQQVVRGDSAAYFCASSPRQGGDTEAFFGQGTRLTVV.

This clone occurred once. V is TRBV29-1 and J is TRBJ1-2; no firm D call. V dropped 7 bases and J dropped 4 bases, with 16 bases sitting between them. The CDR3 is 13 amino acids. CDR1 and CDR2 (germline): SQVTM, ANQGSEA. CDR3 nucleotide sequence: TGCAGCGCCCAGACCGGTTCGGGCTATGGCTACACCTTC. It yields the protein CSAQTGSGYGYTF.

The chain joins TRBV6-1 to TRBJ1-2, with 8 positions matching TRBD1. The J segment lost 4 bases and the V segment lost 6 bases, leaving 4 bases of the junction unmatched. The CDR3 has 13 amino acids. Germline-derived CDR1 and CDR2 are MNHNS and SASEGT. The CDR3 nucleotides are TGTGCCAGCAGCCCGGACAGGGTCTATGGCTACACCTTC. Residues: CASSPDRVYGYTF.

The chain has TRBV27 and TRBJ2-3, with TRBD1 as a possible D gene (6 bases). The V end was cut by 5 bases, the J end by 4 bases, with 13 bases between. This CDR3 has 14 residues. Germline lookup yields CDR1 MNHEY and CDR2 SMNVEV (reference sequence). CDR3 region: CASSTPRQADTQYF. The CDR3, as DNA: TGTGCCAGCAGTACCCCGCGACAGGCAGATACGCAGTATTTT.

There are many counts of this clone. V is TRBV25-1 and J is TRBJ1-1; the match to TRBD1 covers 9 bases. There are 12 residues in the CDR3. The V gene end was trimmed by 6 bases and the J gene end by 8 bases; junction bases not matched to a gene: 4. Per germline, CDR1 MGHDK and CDR2 SYGVNS. CDR3 nucleotides: TGTGCCAGCAGACAGGGGGCAGGCGAAGCTTTCTTT. It yields the protein CASRQGAGEAFF.

The chain employs TRBV4-1 and TRBJ1-3; a weak D match, TRBD1 (5 bases). Germline CDR1 and CDR2: MGHRA and YSYEKL. CDR3 length: 16 amino acids. Trimming took 4 bases from V and 0 from J, leaving 13 bases between them. CDR3 sequence: CASSRFGGSSGNTIYF. CDR3 in DNA: TGCGCCAGCAGCCGTTTCGGGGGTAGCTCTGGAAACACCATATATTTT.

The rearrangement links TRBV7-9 to TRBJ2-2, with 10 bases fitting TRBD1. The CDR3 runs to 16 residues. V lost 5 bases and J lost 5; bases outside the gene matches: 8. Germline lookup yields CDR1 SEHNR and CDR2 FQNEAQ (reference sequence). CDR3 residues: CASSPRDRGETGELFF. As DNA, the CDR3 is TGTGCCAGCAGCCCCCGGGACAGGGGTGAGACCGGGGAGCTGTTTTTT. Using reference TRBV7-9 and TRBJ2-2 for the parts outside the CDR3, the full variable domain is DTGVSQNPRHKITKRGQNVTFRCDPISEHNRLYWYRQTLGQGPEFLTYFQNEAQLEKSRLLSDRFSAERPKGSFSTLEIQRTEQGDSAMYLCASSPRDRGETGELFFGEGSRLTVL.

This chain uses TRBV2 with TRBJ2-1, with D possibly TRBD2 on 5 matching bases. The CDR3 has 15 residues. CDR1 is SNHLY and CDR2 is FYNNEI in the germline V gene. V was cut by 5 bases and J by 0 bases, with 11 bases left in between. The CDR3 sequence is CASSRGLSSYNEQFF. The CDR3 region has the DNA TGTGCCAGCAGTAGAGGGCTGAGCTCCTACAATGAGCAGTTCTTC.

The rearrangement links TRBV14 to TRBJ1-2; TRBD1 matches 8 bases. CDR3 size: 14 residues. Unmatched junction bases numbered 12, after V lost 4 bases and J lost 11 bases. Germline lookup yields CDR1 SGHDN and CDR2 FVKESK. DNA for the CDR3: TGTGCCAGCAGCCCCGACAGGGGCTTAGGACCTTACACCTTC. Translation gives CASSPDRGLGPYTF.

Regarding this clone: A junction end diverges from the germline sequence, so it may reflect a read error. The chain has TRBV28 and TRBJ2-2, with 7 nucleotides matching TRBD1. CDR1 is MDHEN and CDR2 is SYDVKM in the germline V gene. The CDR3 sequence is 15 residues long. The CDR3 nucleotides are TGTGCCGGCAGTAACTCCATGACAGGGCCCGGGGAGCTGTTTTTT. Translating gives CAGSNSMTGPGELFF. The full variable domain, with the rest looked up from reference TRBV28 and TRBJ2-2, is DVKVTQSSRYLVKRTGEKVFLECVQDMDHENMFWYRQDPGLGLRLIYFSYDVKMKEKGDIPEGYSVSREKKERFSLILESASTNQTSMYLCAGSNSMTGPGELFFGEGSRLTVL.

This clone was picked up one time. The chain couples TRBV7-9 to TRBJ1-1, with TRBD1 matching over 9 bases. Trimming took 5 bases from V and 4 from J; bases not matched to a gene: 11. The CDR3 totals 16 residues. Germline-derived CDR1 and CDR2 are SEHNR and FQNEAQ (reference sequence). The CDR3 region has the DNA TGTGCCAGCAGCCCTAGGGCTTTACAGGGGGCCACTGAAGCTTTCTTT. Protein product: CASSPRALQGATEAFF. The complete variable domain, with remaining parts taken from reference TRBV7-9 and TRBJ1-1, reads DTGVSQNPRHKITKRGQNVTFRCDPISEHNRLYWYRQTLGQGPEFLTYFQNEAQLEKSRLLSDRFSAERPKGSFSTLEIQRTEQGDSAMYLCASSPRALQGATEAFFGQGTRLTVV.

This clone was seen once. The CDR3 protein is CASSLIRGPYEQYF. CDR3 bases: TGTGCCAGCAGCCTGATCAGGGGACCCTACGAGCAGTACTTC. This rearrangement joins TRBV7-8 to TRBJ2-7, with D tentatively TRBD1 (6 bases). V lost 5 bases to trimming and J lost 2 bases, with 13 bases between them. This CDR3 has 14 amino acids. Per the germline V gene, CDR1 is SGHVS and CDR2 is FQNEAQ. The full variable domain, completed using reference TRBV7-8 and TRBJ2-7, is GAGVSQSPRYKVAKRGQDVALRCDPISGHVSLFWYQQALGQGPEFLTYFQNEAQLDKSGLPSDRFFAERPEGSVSTLKIQRTQQEDSAVYLCASSLIRGPYEQYFGPGTRLTVT.

The chain couples TRBV5-5 to TRBJ1-5; 9 nucleotides match TRBD1. This CDR3 has 16 amino acids. CDR1 is SGHKS, CDR2 YYEKEE, per germline (reference sequence). The V and J ends lost 4 bases and 7 bases, in that order; junction bases with no gene match: 12. The CDR3 protein is CASSHRGWTGEQPQHF. CDR3 in DNA: TGTGCCAGCAGCCACCGGGGGTGGACAGGGGAGCAGCCCCAGCATTTT.

This clone came up a few times. The V call is TRBV6-6, the J call TRBJ2-1, with 10 bases lining up with TRBD1. Per the germline V gene, CDR1 is MNHNY and CDR2 is SVGAGI (reference sequence). V shed 0 bases, J shed 9 bases, and the junction held 5 bases outside the gene matches. The CDR3 is 15 amino acids. Here the CDR3 reads CASSYSGTGVGEQFF. In nucleotides, the CDR3 is TGTGCCAGCAGTTACTCGGGGACAGGGGTGGGTGAGCAGTTCTTC.

The table lists this clone with a few counts. This chain connects TRBV4-1 to TRBJ1-3; 7 nucleotides align to TRBD1. CDR3 length equals 15 residues. Germline assignment: CDR1 MGHRA and CDR2 YSYEKL. V dropped 0 bases and J dropped 2; count of bases not matched to a gene: 1. CDR3 region: CASSQEGTAGNTIYF. The CDR3 DNA sequence: TGCGCCAGCAGCCAAGAAGGGACAGCTGGAAACACCATATATTTT.

This clone was seen many times. The rearrangement uses TRBV7-9 and TRBJ2-7, with D possibly TRBD1 on 5 matching bases. V was clipped by 2 bases and J by 5 bases, with 10 bases between them. This CDR3 contains 13 residues. CDR1 is SEHNR and CDR2 is FQNEAQ in the germline V gene (reference sequence). Written as DNA, the CDR3 is TGTGCCAGCAGCTTAAGAGGCAGGGACGAGCAGTACTTC. Translation gives CASSLRGRDEQYF.